The next 14 T cell receptor beta chains were all read from a single sample in a study of T cell repertoires in cytomegalovirus infection. A single record per CDR3 protein comes from TCRdb applying MiXCR to the reads. This table has about 490,000 distinct CDR3 sequences, about 11% appearing once. Sequenced input: PBMCs. The receptor set was obtained from a human donor in good health (CMV status not recorded). Some clones in this sample may be carry-over from other donors' samples.

This clonotype was observed a few times. The chain carries TRBV20-1 and TRBJ2-2; 10 nucleotides agree with TRBD2. J lost 7 bases, V lost 6 bases, and 14 bases had no gene match. The CDR3 is made up of 16 amino acids. Germline assignment: CDR1 DFQATT and CDR2 SNEGSKA (reference sequence). The CDR3 sequence: CSAIPLAGVSNGELFF. The CDR3 DNA reads as TGCAGTGCAATCCCGCTAGCGGGAGTTTCCAACGGGGAGCTGTTTTTT.

In regard to this clonotype: A much bigger clone sits one base away, suggesting this may be a read error. The chain joins TRBV28 to TRBJ1-2; D might be TRBD1 (6 bases). Germline CDR1 is MDHEN and CDR2 is SYDVKM. The CDR3 is made up of 12 amino acids. The V gene lost 8 bases and the J gene lost 0 bases, with 7 bases spanning the gap. The CDR3 DNA is TGTGCCAGCGGACAGACTAACTATGGCTACACCTTC. Translation: CASGQTNYGYTF.

This clonotype was seen at least ten times. The chain links TRBV7-8 to TRBJ2-3, with TRBD2 matching 14 bases. V shed 5 bases, J shed 5 bases, and the junction held 6 bases outside the gene matches. Germline V gene data show CDR1 as SGHVS and CDR2 as FQNEAQ. The CDR3 consists of 16 residues. This CDR3 is CASSQGLAGVLDTQYF. CDR3 bases: TGTGCCAGCAGCCAGGGACTAGCGGGAGTTCTAGATACGCAGTATTTT.

This clonotype was counted ten times or more. The chain joins TRBV12-3 or TRBV12-4 to TRBJ1-2; D gene uncertain. V gave up 5 bases and J gave up 4 bases, with 11 bases separating them. The CDR3 runs 13 residues. The CDR3 is CASSGRHLYGYTF. The CDR3 bases are TGTGCCAGCAGTGGTCGACATCTCTATGGCTACACCTTC.

This clonotype was seen many times. The V gene is TRBV6-1, the J gene TRBJ2-7; D call uncertain. Germline V gene data show CDR1 as MNHNS and CDR2 as SASEGT. CDR3 length equals 13 residues. Trimming left V 10 bases short and J 2 bases short, with 15 bases between. CDR3 sequence: CAIRRAEPYEQYF. Written as DNA, the CDR3 is TGTGCCATCAGAAGGGCAGAGCCCTACGAGCAGTACTTC.

There are many counts of this clonotype. The chain carries TRBV7-8 and TRBJ2-1; TRBD2 matches at 8 bases. This CDR3 is built from 17 residues. Trimming took 0 bases from V and 1 from J; bases not matched to a gene: 5. CDR1 and CDR2 (germline): SGHVS, FQNEAQ. CDR3 DNA sequence: TGTGCCAGCAGCTTAGCGCCTGGGACTAGGTCCTACAATGAGCAGTTCTTC. Encoded protein: CASSLAPGTRSYNEQFF.

There are many counts of this clonotype. The rearrangement uses TRBV6-5 and TRBJ2-3; D remains unclear. This CDR3 contains 12 residues. The V gene's germline CDR1 is MNHEY and CDR2 SVGAGI. The V end lost 5 bases, the J end lost 2 bases, and 5 bases lay between the germline ends. The CDR3 nucleotides read TGTGCCAGCAGTGGGTTCACAGATACGCAGTATTTT. Translation gives CASSGFTDTQYF.

This clonotype was observed many times. This sequence joins TRBV2 and TRBJ2-1; no reliable D call. Trimming removed 7 bases at V and 0 bases at J, with 10 bases between. Germline loops: CDR1 SNHLY, CDR2 FYNNEI. The CDR3 runs to 14 residues. CDR3 bases: TGTGCCAGCAATAACAGACTCTCCTACAATGAGCAGTTCTTC. Its translation: CASNNRLSYNEQFF. Full variable domain (outside the CDR3, taken from reference TRBV2 and TRBJ2-1): EPEVTQTPSHQVTQMGQEVILRCVPISNHLYFYWYRQILGQKVEFLVSFYNNEISEKSEIFDDQFSVERPDGSNFTLKIRSTKLEDSAMYFCASNNRLSYNEQFFGPGTRLTVL.

This clonotype was recorded at least ten times. The chain recombines TRBV28 with TRBJ1-5, with a weak D call TRBD1 (5 bases). The V gene's germline CDR1 is MDHEN and CDR2 SYDVKM. V was cut by 3 bases and J by 5 bases, with 20 bases left in between. The CDR3 is 17 amino acids. The chain's CDR3 is CASSFVGAGRWDQPQHF. Here the CDR3 DNA reads TGTGCCAGCAGTTTTGTAGGGGCTGGTAGGTGGGATCAGCCCCAGCATTTT.

This clonotype was found many times. The rearrangement uses TRBV10-3 and TRBJ1-6; tentative D call: TRBD1 (5 bases). Germline values: CDR1 ENHRY, CDR2 SYGVKD. Trimming took 1 base from V and 8 from J, leaving 15 bases between them. There are 16 residues in the CDR3. In DNA form, the CDR3 reads TGTGCCATCAGTGAGTTGGGGGGGTTTGTAGATTCACCCCTCCACTTT. This codes for CAISELGGFVDSPLHF.

This clonotype was recorded many times. The chain uses TRBV28 and TRBJ1-5; a possible D gene is TRBD1 (5 bases). Germline assignment: CDR1 MDHEN and CDR2 SYDVKM. The CDR3 has 13 amino acids. V shed 5 bases and J shed 6 bases, with 11 bases lying between them. CDR3 nucleotides: TGTGCCAGCAGTCTCACGGGGACTCAGCCCCAGCATTTT. It encodes CASSLTGTQPQHF.

This clonotype was counted ten times or more. The rearrangement uses TRBV2 and TRBJ1-3; possibly TRBD1 for D (5 bases). Germline lookup yields CDR1 SNHLY and CDR2 FYNNEI. Trimming took 1 base from V and 1 from J, leaving 5 bases between them. CDR3 size: 14 residues. The CDR3: CASSEGQSGNTIYF. The CDR3 nucleotides are TGTGCCAGCAGTGAAGGACAGTCTGGAAACACCATATATTTT.

In this sample, this clonotype turned up many times. The chain links TRBV29-1 to TRBJ2-5; no definite D call. With 4 bases removed from V and 5 bases from J, the gap between germline ends came to 14 bases. The CDR3 has 13 residues. CDR1 SQVTM and CDR2 ANQGSEA come from the germline V gene. The CDR3 loop is CSVAWVRDETQYF. The DNA of the CDR3 is TGCAGCGTTGCATGGGTACGAGACGAGACCCAGTACTTC.

This clonotype was seen more than once but under ten times. The rearrangement uses TRBV9 and TRBJ2-2, with TRBD2 matching over 7 bases. The germline CDR1 and CDR2 sequences are SGDLS and YYNGEE. Trimming took 1 base from V and 3 from J; bases not matched to a gene: 6. The CDR3 covers 16 residues. DNA for the CDR3: TGTGCCAGCAGCGTAACCAGCGGGACCTACACCGGGGAGCTGTTTTTT. Its protein product is CASSVTSGTYTGELFF.